The TCR beta chain under discussion was sequenced for a study of breast tumors, draining lymph nodes, adjacent tissues. Points from the study as a whole: Tumor TCR diversity was below lymph nodes but above nontumor tissue. Luminal-like breast cancer showed significantly greater tumor-nontumor repertoire similarity than basal-like breast cancer did.

This clonotype came up many times. Its antigen remains unknown. Samples came from axillary lymph nodes draining the breast cancer. One entry per CDR3 protein, called by TCRdb with MiXCR from the multiplex PCR reads. The data hold about 200,000 distinct CDR3 sequences, with around 33% observed a single time. CDR3 length: 13 residues. V was trimmed by 3 bases and J by 6 bases, leaving 12 bases between them. Germline values: CDR1 SGHDN, CDR2 FVKESK. The chain is built from TRBV14 and TRBJ2-7; D not resolved. Input material: axillary lymph node tissue. The TCR originated in a female donor with breast cancer. Some clones in this sample may be carry-over from other donors' samples. The CDR3: CASSQAIWGEQYF. Here the CDR3 DNA reads TGTGCCAGCAGCCAGGCAATTTGGGGCGAGCAGTACTTC.